The clone carrying this T cell receptor (beta chain) has a handful of counts. Only in-frame clones appear in the TCRdb table, and some are missing; sequencing was by immunoSEQ multiplex PCR. The sample contains tens of thousands of clones, less than 80% of which appear only once. This sample was taken from a study of blood T cell repertoires in COVID-19. Sequenced: peripheral blood. The source of this sequence is a man in his fifties or sixties with active or convalescent COVID-19.

Here the CDR3 DNA reads TGTGCCAGCAGCCACCCCCGGAGAGGGGGCATGGGAATATCCTACGAGCAGTACTTC. Translated, it gives CASSHPRRGGMGISYEQYF. The genes are TRBV3-1 (or the pseudogene TRBV3-2) and TRBJ2-7; 7 positions agree with TRBD1. Germline lookup yields CDR1 LGHDT and CDR2 YNNKEL (reference sequence). The CDR3 runs 19 residues. Trimming removed 3 bases from V and 1 base from J; junction bases left unmatched: 18.